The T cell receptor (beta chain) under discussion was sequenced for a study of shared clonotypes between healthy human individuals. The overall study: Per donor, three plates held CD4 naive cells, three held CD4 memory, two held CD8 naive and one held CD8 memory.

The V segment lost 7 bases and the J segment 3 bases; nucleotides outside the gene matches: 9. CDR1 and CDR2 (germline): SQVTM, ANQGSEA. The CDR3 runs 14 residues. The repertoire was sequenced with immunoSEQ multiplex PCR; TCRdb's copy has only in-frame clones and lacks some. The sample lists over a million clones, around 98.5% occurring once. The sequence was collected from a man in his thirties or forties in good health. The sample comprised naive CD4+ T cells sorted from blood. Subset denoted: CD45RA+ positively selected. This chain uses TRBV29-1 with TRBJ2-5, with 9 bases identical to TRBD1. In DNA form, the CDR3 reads TGCAGCGGAATGGGGACAGGGCGCGAAGAGACCCAGTACTTC. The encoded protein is CSGMGTGREETQYF. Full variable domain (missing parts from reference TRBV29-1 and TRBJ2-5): SAVISQKPSRDICQRGTSLTIQCQVDSQVTMMFWYRQQPGQSLTLIATANQGSEATYESGFVIDKFPISRPNLTFSTLTVSNMSPEDSSIYLCSGMGTGREETQYFGPGTRLLVL.